This entry lists 23 T cell receptor beta chains sequenced from one sample in a study of cytomegalovirus exposure and HLA in healthy donors. The PCR employed 60 Vbeta primers together with 13 Jbeta primers. Sequenced by immunoSEQ multiplex PCR; TCRdb stores in-frame clones only, minus some. The sample includes about 140,000 clones, 75% to 85% of them seen just once. The specimen sequenced was PBMCs. These receptors originate from a man between 45 and 60 years old in good health and CMV-seronegative.

The chain recombines TRBV21-1 with TRBJ2-1; the table calls TRBD2, which could not be checked here. TRBV21-1 is a known pseudogene. The CDR3 sequence is 23 residues long. CDR3 DNA sequence: TGTGCCAGCAGCAAAGCGCTTTTTGGGCGCAGGACTAGCGGGAGGAAAACCCACAATGAGCAGTTCTTC. Translated: CASSKALFGRRTSGRKTHNEQFF.

The chain links TRBV6-1 to TRBJ1-2, with 10 bases matching TRBD1. Germline V gene lookup returns CDR1 MNHNS and CDR2 SASEGT. The CDR3 length is 14 residues. V was pared by 1 base and J by 9 bases, with 5 bases of the junction left unmatched. This CDR3 reads CASSEGTGGERYTF. The CDR3 DNA sequence: TGTGCCAGCAGTGAAGGGACAGGGGGGGAACGCTACACCTTC.

J is TRBJ1-6 and V is TRBV7-9; no clear D. The CDR3 is 14 amino acids. Germline CDR1 SEHNR, CDR2 FQNEAQ (reference sequence). Trimming pared 6 bases from V and 0 bases from J, leaving 6 bases between. CDR3 coding DNA: TGTGCCAGCAGGCTCAGCTCCTATAATTCACCCCTCCACTTT. This translates into CASRLSSYNSPLHF.

The rearrangement joins TRBV6-4 to TRBJ1-2, with 7 positions matching TRBD1. Unmatched junction bases numbered 7, after V lost 6 bases and J lost 6 bases. Germline V gene lookup returns CDR1 MRHNA and CDR2 SNTAGT. This CDR3 has 13 amino acids. The CDR3 DNA reads as TGTGCCAGCAGCCAAACCGGACAGGATGGCTACACCTTC. Residues: CASSQTGQDGYTF.

The chain has TRBV28 and TRBJ1-4; 7 nucleotides match TRBD1. Germline assignment: CDR1 MDHEN and CDR2 SYDVKM. V dropped 6 bases and J dropped 7; count of bases not matched to a gene: 11. CDR3 size: 15 residues. The CDR3 here is CASRGDRLSSEKLFF. The CDR3, as DNA: TGTGCCAGCAGGGGGGACAGACTCTCGTCTGAAAAACTGTTTTTT.

The chain employs TRBV14 and TRBJ1-1; D call uncertain. The CDR3 is made up of 16 amino acids. Germline V gene data show CDR1 as SGHDN and CDR2 as FVKESK. V lost 2 bases to trimming and J lost 1 base, with 14 bases between them. DNA for the CDR3: TGTGCCAGCAGCCAATTGGTGGCGGGGTGGAACACTGAAGCTTTCTTT. Residues: CASSQLVAGWNTEAFF.

The CDR3 protein is CASSLYNRGYGYTF. CDR3 nucleotides: TGTGCCAGCAGTTTATACAACAGGGGTTATGGCTACACCTTC. The gene calls are TRBV28 and TRBJ1-2; 7 bases are shared with TRBD1. The CDR3 has 14 residues. V shed 1 base and J 5 bases; nucleotides not matched to a gene: 4. In germline, CDR1 is MDHEN, CDR2 SYDVKM.

J is TRBJ1-1 and V is TRBV6-6; the D gene is possibly TRBD1 (6 bases). Germline V gene data show CDR1 as MNHNY and CDR2 as SVGAGI (reference sequence). This CDR3 contains 16 residues. Trimming removed 0 bases from V and 1 base from J, with 12 bases in between. In DNA, the CDR3 is TGTGCCAGCAGTTACTCGGGTTCCAGGGGGAACACTGAAGCTTTCTTT. Residues: CASSYSGSRGNTEAFF.

The V call is TRBV28, the J call TRBJ1-1; TRBD1 matches at 12 bases. Germline CDR1 and CDR2: MDHEN and SYDVKM. The CDR3 length is 15 residues. J was trimmed by 11 bases and V by 4 bases; bases with no gene match: 11. The CDR3 loop reads CASSYGDRGRHGAFF. CDR3 DNA: TGTGCCAGCAGTTACGGGGACAGGGGGCGTCATGGTGCTTTCTTT.

With regard to this clone: Germline is not matched at one junction end, which may reflect a read error. V is TRBV10-3 and J is TRBJ2-7; TRBD1 might be the D (5 bases). The germline V gene encodes CDR1 ENHRY and CDR2 SYGVKD. This CDR3 is built from 11 residues. This CDR3 is CAISEGQGSHF. The CDR3 nucleotides are TGTGCCATCAGTGAGGGGCAGGGTTCCCACTTC.

Note on this clone: Other nucleotide sequences from this sample produce the same CDR3. The V call is TRBV5-1, the J call TRBJ2-3; TRBD2 agrees at 10 bases. The CDR3 contains 16 residues. The V segment lost 0 bases and the J segment 3 bases; nucleotides outside the gene matches: 4. Germline-derived CDR1 and CDR2 are SGHRS and YFSETQ. CDR3 nucleotide sequence: TGCGCCAGCAGCTTGGTTCTAGCGGGAGAGACAGATACGCAGTATTTT. Residues: CASSLVLAGETDTQYF.

The chain combines TRBV29-1 with TRBJ1-5, with a tentative D call TRBD1 (6 bases). Germline V gene sequence: CDR1 SQVTM, CDR2 ANQGSEA. V gave up 4 bases and J gave up 2 bases, with 9 bases separating them. The CDR3 has 13 residues. The CDR3 region has the DNA TGCAGCGTTGGGGCAGGGGGCAATCAGCCCCAGCATTTT. This codes for CSVGAGGNQPQHF.

The chain combines TRBV29-1 with TRBJ1-2; no reliable D call. Per germline, CDR1 SQVTM and CDR2 ANQGSEA. Trimming left V 5 bases short and J 2 bases short, with 6 bases between. The CDR3 runs to 11 residues. DNA for the CDR3: TGCAGCGTTTCGGGAAACTATGGCTACACCTTC. Residues: CSVSGNYGYTF.

The rearrangement uses TRBV5-1 and TRBJ1-1; TRBD1 is a possible D gene (6 bases). Trimming took off 0 bases at V and 0 bases at J, with 12 bases between the two ends. The CDR3 contains 16 residues. Per germline, CDR1 SGHRS and CDR2 YFSETQ. CDR3 region: CASSLDRVGLNTEAFF. In DNA form, the CDR3 reads TGCGCCAGCAGCTTGGACAGGGTGGGCCTGAACACTGAAGCTTTCTTT.

V and J are TRBV19 and TRBJ2-4, with D possibly matching TRBD2 (5 bases). Germline V CDR1 and CDR2: LNHDA, SQIVND (reference sequence). V was pared by 11 bases and J by 8 bases, with 16 bases between. The CDR3 extends over 12 amino acids. The CDR3 here is CASPTGKYIQYF. The CDR3 bases are TGTGCCTCGCCCACGGGGAAGTACATTCAGTACTTC.

The genes are TRBV30 and TRBJ2-1; D possibly corresponds to TRBD2 (6 bases). Trimming took off 1 base at V and 12 bases at J, with 13 bases between the two ends. This CDR3 region has 12 residues. The germline gives CDR1 GTSNPN, CDR2 SVGIG (reference sequence). CDR3 residues: CAWSAGEGSQFF. The CDR3 DNA follows: TGTGCCTGGAGTGCGGGAGAGGGTTCGCAGTTCTTC.

The chain links TRBV4-1 to TRBJ2-1, with TRBD2 matching over 8 bases. With V trimmed by 2 bases and J by 0 bases, 9 bases remained unmatched. Germline V gene data show CDR1 as MGHRA and CDR2 as YSYEKL. The CDR3 is 18 residues long. The DNA of the CDR3 is TGCGCCAGCAGCCAAAGTGAGCGGGAGAGCCGCTCCTACAATGAGCAGTTCTTC. This sequence encodes CASSQSERESRSYNEQFF.

The CDR3 loop reads CASSLRTGNYGYTF. The DNA of the CDR3 is TGTGCCAGCAGTTTGAGAACAGGGAACTATGGCTACACCTTC. The V call is TRBV28, the J call TRBJ1-2; perhaps TRBD1 as D (6 bases). Per the germline V gene, CDR1 is MDHEN and CDR2 is SYDVKM. The CDR3 is made up of 14 amino acids. Deletions cut 3 bases from V and 2 bases from J, with 10 bases between.

This clone was seen once. The gene calls are TRBV7-8 and TRBJ2-7; D call uncertain. The V end lost 1 base, the J end lost 2 bases, and 12 bases lay between the germline ends. CDR1 is SGHVS and CDR2 is FQNEAQ in the germline V gene. The CDR3 totals 15 residues. CDR3 in DNA: TGTGCCAGCAGCTTAGAAAGGAGCGCCGCCTACGAGCAGTACTTC. Residues: CASSLERSAAYEQYF.

The V call is TRBV19, the J call TRBJ1-2; 9 bases are a match to TRBD1. This CDR3 is 15 amino acids long. V gave up 8 bases and J gave up 6 bases; unmatched junction bases: 13. Germline CDR1 LNHDA, CDR2 SQIVND (reference sequence). The chain's CDR3 is CASSRWDREEHGYTF. CDR3 DNA: TGTGCCAGTTCGCGATGGGACAGGGAGGAACATGGCTACACCTTC.

The chain combines TRBV5-1 with TRBJ2-3; weak D call: TRBD2 (5 bases). With 4 bases removed from V and 6 bases from J, the gap between germline ends came to 9 bases. CDR3 length: 12 amino acids. CDR1 and CDR2 (germline): SGHRS, YFSETQ. The CDR3: CASSEGGDTQYF. The CDR3 region has the DNA TGCGCCAGCAGCGAGGGTGGCGATACGCAGTATTTT. Drawing the rest from reference TRBV5-1 and TRBJ2-3, the complete variable domain is KAGVTQTPRYLIKTRGQQVTLSCSPISGHRSVSWYQQTPGQGLQFLFEYFSETQRNKGNFPGRFSGRQFSNSRSEMNVSTLELGDSALYLCASSEGGDTQYFGPGTRLTVL.

This chain joins TRBV9 and TRBJ2-1; the match to TRBD2 covers 9 bases. This CDR3 has 18 amino acids. With V trimmed by 0 bases and J by 3 bases, 10 bases remained unmatched. Germline lookup yields CDR1 SGDLS and CDR2 YYNGEE. DNA of the CDR3: TGTGCCAGCAGCGTAGGAGAGTTGGGGCGGGGGGGCTACAATGAGCAGTTCTTC. Translated: CASSVGELGRGGYNEQFF.

The genes are TRBV18 and TRBJ2-1; TRBD1 might be the D (5 bases). The CDR3 has 17 amino acids. Trimming stripped 3 bases from V and 8 bases from J, with 23 bases between. CDR1 KGHSH and CDR2 LQKENI come from the germline V gene. CDR3 DNA sequence: TGTGCCAGCTCACCCACTGATTGGGGCGTGGATGGTTATGAGCAGTTCTTC. Its protein product is CASSPTDWGVDGYEQFF.